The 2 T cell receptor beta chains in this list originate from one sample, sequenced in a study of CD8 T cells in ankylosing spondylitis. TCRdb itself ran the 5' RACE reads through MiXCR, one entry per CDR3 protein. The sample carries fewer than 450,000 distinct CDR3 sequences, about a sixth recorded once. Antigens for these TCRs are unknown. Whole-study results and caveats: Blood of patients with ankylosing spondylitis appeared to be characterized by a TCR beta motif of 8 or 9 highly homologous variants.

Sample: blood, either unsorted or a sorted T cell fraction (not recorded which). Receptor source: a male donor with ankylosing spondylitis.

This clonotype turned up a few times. The CDR3 DNA follows: TGTGCCAGCAGCCAAAGGGACCCTCAGGGTGAGCAGTTCTTC. It encodes CASSQRDPQGEQFF. The genes are TRBV3-1 and TRBJ2-1; the D call may be TRBD1 or TRBD2 (5 bases each). The germline CDR1 and CDR2 sequences are LGHDT and YNNKEL (reference sequence). V was trimmed by 2 bases and J by 9 bases, leaving 14 bases between them. The CDR3 loop spans 14 amino acids.

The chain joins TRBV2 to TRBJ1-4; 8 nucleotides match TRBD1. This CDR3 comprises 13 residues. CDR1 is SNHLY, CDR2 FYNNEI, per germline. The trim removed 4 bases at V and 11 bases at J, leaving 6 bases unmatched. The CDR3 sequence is CASSGQGLEKLFF. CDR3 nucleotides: TGTGCCAGCAGTGGACAGGGGTTGGAGAAACTGTTTTTT.